This T cell receptor (beta chain) emerged from a study of T cell repertoires in cytomegalovirus infection. This CDR3 region has 15 residues. Germline CDR1 reads SEHNR; CDR2 reads FQNEAQ (reference sequence). V trimming: 6 bases; J trimming: 6 bases; junction bases outside the gene matches: 7. Study-wide results and limits: Across the ex vivo response, the dominant clonotypes were HLA-C-restricted CMV-specific TCR beta clonotypes.

This clonotype was seen at least ten times. No antigen is known for it. One entry per CDR3 protein results from TCRdb running MiXCR on the reads. Of approximately 500,000 distinct CDR3 sequences in the sample, around 11% were seen once. The rearrangement uses TRBV7-9 and TRBJ2-1, with TRBD2 identical over 11 bases. The clonotype was recovered from a human donor in good health (CMV status not recorded). Some clones in this sample may be carry-over from other donors' samples. The sample taken for sequencing was PBMCs. The CDR3, as DNA: TGTGCCAGCAGTCGAACTAGCGGGAGAAGCAATGAGCAGTTCTTC. It is translated as CASSRTSGRSNEQFF.